These 17 T cell receptor beta chains were sequenced from one sample in a study of graft-versus-host responses after intestinal transplantation. Antigen specificity for these receptors is unknown. Repertoires were generated with immunoSEQ multiplex PCR, while TCRdb's copy carries only in-frame clones and drops some. There are tens of thousands of clones in the sample; 90% occur only once, and under 1.5% lies in the top ten. Sequences were derived from unstimulated CD8+ T cells sorted from spleen or lymph node cells, sampled before intestinal transplant. Source of these receptors: a human donor who received an intestinal transplant.

The chain employs TRBV5-4 and TRBJ1-1; 9 bases align to TRBD1. The trim removed 4 bases at V and 5 bases at J, leaving 6 bases unmatched. From germline, CDR1 is SGHNT and CDR2 YYREEE (reference sequence). The CDR3 is 14 amino acids. Here the CDR3 reads CASSQDRGETEAFF. The CDR3 DNA reads TGTGCCAGCAGCCAGGACAGGGGTGAGACTGAAGCTTTCTTT.

The chain uses TRBV19 and TRBJ2-3; no reliable D call. The CDR3 totals 12 residues. The germline gives CDR1 LNHDA, CDR2 SQIVND (reference sequence). The ends were cut back, 5 bases at V and 5 bases at J, with 8 bases in the middle. Here the CDR3 DNA reads TGTGCCAGTAGTTTCGCCGGAGATACGCAGTATTTT. Translating gives CASSFAGDTQYF.

In its sample, this clone was seen once. The rearrangement links TRBV27 to TRBJ1-1; D unclear. The ends were cut back, 7 bases at V and 0 bases at J, with 15 bases in the middle. The CDR3 loop spans 15 amino acids. CDR1 and CDR2 (germline): MNHEY, SMNVEV (reference sequence). CDR3 sequence (DNA): TGTGCCAGCATTGGGCCGACCTCAATGAACACTGAAGCTTTCTTT. It translates to CASIGPTSMNTEAFF.

V gene TRBV11-2 combines with J gene TRBJ1-1; D call uncertain. The CDR3 loop spans 11 amino acids. From germline, CDR1 is SGHAT and CDR2 FQNNGV. V was cut by 6 bases and J by 2 bases, with 4 bases left in between. The CDR3 bases are TGTGCCAGCAGTAGTAACACTGAAGCTTTCTTT. It yields the protein CASSSNTEAFF. Together with reference TRBV11-2 and TRBJ1-1, the CDR3 gives the full variable domain: EAGVAQSPRYKIIEKRQSVAFWCNPISGHATLYWYQQILGQGPKLLIQFQNNGVVDDSQLPKDRFSAERLKGVDSTLKIQPAKLEDSAVYLCASSSNTEAFFGQGTRLTVV.

The chain is built from TRBV7-6 and TRBJ2-2; D may be TRBD2 (7 bases). Trimming took 5 bases from V and 6 from J, leaving 16 bases between them. CDR3 length: 15 residues. CDR1 is SGHVS and CDR2 is FNYEAQ in the germline V gene. CDR3 amino acids: CASSPLGGPAGELFF. The CDR3 region has the DNA TGTGCCAGCAGCCCACTGGGGGGGCCGGCCGGGGAGCTGTTTTTT.

The V and J genes are TRBV10-1 and TRBJ2-2; 9 bases are a match to TRBD1. Germline V gene data show CDR1 as WNHNN and CDR2 as SYGVQD (reference sequence). This CDR3 region has 15 residues. The J segment lost 7 bases and the V segment lost 5 bases, leaving 8 bases of the junction unmatched. The CDR3 region has the DNA TGCGCCAGCAGTAAGGACAGGGGAGTCGGCGGGGAGCTGTTTTTT. This gives the protein CASSKDRGVGGELFF.

J is TRBJ1-1 and V is TRBV27; D gene uncertain. The CDR3 spans 13 residues. Germline values: CDR1 MNHEY, CDR2 SMNVEV (reference sequence). Trimming removed 6 bases from V and 1 base from J, with 9 bases in between. The CDR3 coding sequence is TGTGCCAGCAGGGAGGCCGGGAACACTGAAGCTTTCTTT. Translated: CASREAGNTEAFF.

V and J are TRBV7-9 and TRBJ1-1, with TRBD1 matching over 7 bases. Germline V lookup: CDR1 SEHNR, CDR2 FQNEAQ (reference sequence). J gave up 4 bases and V 6 bases, and 14 bases lay outside the gene matches. The CDR3 spans 16 residues. This CDR3 is CASSQTGRKGITEAFF. CDR3 nucleotides: TGTGCCAGCAGTCAGACAGGGCGTAAAGGGATCACTGAAGCTTTCTTT.

The V and J genes are TRBV18 and TRBJ2-5; a possible D gene is TRBD1 (6 bases). V lost 6 bases and J lost 2, with 13 bases in between. Germline V gene lookup returns CDR1 KGHSH and CDR2 LQKENI. This CDR3 is built from 14 residues. Here the CDR3 DNA reads TGTGCCAGCTCGCTTCAGGGGCTACAAGAGACCCAGTACTTC. Residues: CASSLQGLQETQYF.

V usage is TRBV5-6 and J usage is TRBJ2-1, with D hard to call. The V end was cut by 0 bases, the J end by 6 bases, with 4 bases between. Germline assignment: CDR1 SGHDT and CDR2 YYEEEE. The CDR3 is 12 amino acids. The CDR3 DNA sequence: TGTGCCAGCAGCTTGGGGCTCAATGAGCAGTTCTTC. Encoded protein: CASSLGLNEQFF.

The chain is built from TRBV28 and TRBJ1-6, with 7 bases lining up with TRBD1. The CDR3 covers 13 residues. V lost 5 bases, J lost 9 bases, and 4 bases stayed unmatched. CDR1 and CDR2 (germline): MDHEN, SYDVKM. CDR3 in amino acids: CASSPQGGSPLHF. CDR3 in DNA: TGTGCCAGCAGTCCTCAGGGGGGTTCACCCCTCCACTTT.

This chain connects TRBV6-5 to TRBJ2-7; perhaps TRBD2 as D (6 bases). The CDR3 consists of 14 residues. The V gene lost 0 bases and the J gene lost 7 bases, with 13 bases spanning the gap. Germline assignment: CDR1 MNHEY and CDR2 SVGAGI. The CDR3 spells CASSYSFPAGEQYF. The CDR3 nucleotides read TGTGCCAGCAGTTACTCGTTCCCGGCGGGGGAGCAGTACTTC.

The V call is TRBV4-2, the J call TRBJ2-3, with 7 nucleotides matching TRBD1. J was trimmed by 2 bases and V by 6 bases; bases with no gene match: 14. In germline, CDR1 is LGHNA, CDR2 YNFKEQ. CDR3 length: 17 amino acids. DNA of the CDR3: TGTGCCAGCAGTCAGATCGTCAGGGGGTCCCTCACAGATACGCAGTATTTT. Its translation is CASSQIVRGSLTDTQYF.

The chain combines TRBV19 with TRBJ2-7; weak D call: TRBD1 (6 bases). This CDR3 is built from 13 residues. V shed 3 bases and J shed 6 bases, with 12 bases lying between them. Germline assignment: CDR1 LNHDA and CDR2 SQIVND (reference sequence). The CDR3: CASSIWGRGEQYF. The CDR3 DNA reads as TGTGCCAGTAGTATTTGGGGGCGCGGCGAGCAGTACTTC.

The J gene is TRBJ1-3, the V gene TRBV9; tentative D call: TRBD1 (6 bases). The CDR3 runs 16 residues. The germline V gene has CDR1 SGDLS and CDR2 YYNGEE. Between the trimmed V and J ends, which lost 3 bases and 4 bases, there was a span of 17 bases. CDR3: CASSGNRVTGGNTIYF. Written as DNA, the CDR3 is TGTGCCAGCAGCGGAAACAGGGTTACGGGGGGAAACACCATATATTTT.

The rearrangement joins TRBV4-1 to TRBJ2-5, with TRBD2 matching 12 bases. The junction had 2 bases not matched to a gene; V was cut back by 2 bases and J by 1 base. Germline V gene sequence: CDR1 MGHRA, CDR2 YSYEKL. The CDR3 is 16 residues long. The CDR3 bases are TGCGCCAGCAGCCAACTACTAGCGGGGGGCCAAGAGACCCAGTACTTC. This gives the protein CASSQLLAGGQETQYF.

The rearrangement joins TRBV30 to TRBJ1-2; TRBD1 matches 7 bases. Trimming took 4 bases from V and 1 from J; bases not matched to a gene: 12. The CDR3 loop spans 16 amino acids. Germline CDR1 reads GTSNPN; CDR2 reads SVGIG (reference sequence). The CDR3, as DNA: TGTGCCTGGACCCCCCCGCAGACAGGGATTAACTATGGCTACACCTTC. Its protein product is CAWTPPQTGINYGYTF.